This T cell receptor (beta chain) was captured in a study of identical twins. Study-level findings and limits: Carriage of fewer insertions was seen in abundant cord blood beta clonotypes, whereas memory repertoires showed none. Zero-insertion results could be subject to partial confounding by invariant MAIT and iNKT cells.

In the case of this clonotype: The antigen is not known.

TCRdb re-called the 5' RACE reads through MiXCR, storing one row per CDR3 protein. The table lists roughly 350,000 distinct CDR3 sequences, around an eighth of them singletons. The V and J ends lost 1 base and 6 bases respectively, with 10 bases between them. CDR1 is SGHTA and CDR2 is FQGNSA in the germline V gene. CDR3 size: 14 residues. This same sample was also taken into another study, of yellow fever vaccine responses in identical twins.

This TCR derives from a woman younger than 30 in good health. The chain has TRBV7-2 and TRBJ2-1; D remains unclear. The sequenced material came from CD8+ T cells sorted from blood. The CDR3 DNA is TGTGCCAGCAGCTTAGTCTCGCGCCCCAATGAGCAGTTCTTC. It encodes CASSLVSRPNEQFF.